This T cell receptor (beta chain) stems from a study of blood T cell repertoires in COVID-19. The overall study: T cells, B-cell-depleted T cells, or PBMCs provided the cDNA or gDNA that served as material.

The CDR3 has 15 residues. Trimming pared 0 bases from V and 0 bases from J, leaving 6 bases between. Germline V gene sequence: CDR1 SGDLS, CDR2 YYNGEE. Per the original data handling: From reference gene primer amplification, estimates of nucleated cell counts were derived. TCRdb's table, derived via immunoSEQ multiplex PCR, lists solely in-frame clones and lacks some. V and J calls and clone size come straight from that table; D and trimming were deduced from the DNA. The sample includes about 200,000 clones, 70% to 90% of them seen just once. In the case of this clone: Other DNA variants within this sample encode the same CDR3.

The specimen sequenced was PBMCs or T cells enriched from blood (not recorded which). The sequence was obtained from a woman between 18 and 29 years old who had recovered from COVID-19. V gene TRBV9 combines with J gene TRBJ2-2; D might be TRBD1 (5 bases). The CDR3, as DNA: TGTGCCAGCAGCGTAGGGGGCGCGAACACCGGGGAGCTGTTTTTT. It codes for CASSVGGANTGELFF.